Sequencing of this T cell receptor beta chain was carried out in a study of blood T cell repertoires in COVID-19. V lost 0 bases and J 0 bases, leaving 5 bases between the germline ends. The CDR3 loop spans 14 amino acids. The germline gives CDR1 LGHDT, CDR2 YNNKEL (reference sequence). Measured with immunoSEQ multiplex PCR; TCRdb has only the in-frame clones, and not every one. The profile shows about 330,000 clones, 88% of them singletons. Before being deemed recovered, Cohort 3 donors had two negative PCRs, clearance, or symptom resolution. The gene calls are TRBV3-1 (or the pseudogene TRBV3-2) and TRBJ1-2, with D hard to call. The sequence was obtained from a man aged 30-40 years who had recovered from COVID-19. The sample taken for sequencing was PBMCs or T cells enriched from blood (not recorded which). The CDR3 region has the DNA TGTGCCAGCAGCCAAGATTCCGCTAACTATGGCTACACCTTC. Protein product: CASSQDSANYGYTF.